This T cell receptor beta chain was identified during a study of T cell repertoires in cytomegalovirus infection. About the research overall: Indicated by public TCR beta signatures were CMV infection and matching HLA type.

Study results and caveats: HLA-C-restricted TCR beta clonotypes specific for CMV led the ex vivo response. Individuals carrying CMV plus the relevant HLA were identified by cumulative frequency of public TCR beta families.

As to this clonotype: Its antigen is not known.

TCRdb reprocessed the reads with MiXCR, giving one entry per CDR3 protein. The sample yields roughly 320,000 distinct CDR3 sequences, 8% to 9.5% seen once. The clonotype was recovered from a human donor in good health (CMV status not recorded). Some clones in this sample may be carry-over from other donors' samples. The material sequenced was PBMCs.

CDR3 nucleotide sequence: TGTGCCAGCAGCTTCTACGGGACGGCGAACACTGAAGCTTTCTTT. This codes for CASSFYGTANTEAFF. V gene TRBV7-9 combines with J gene TRBJ1-1; possible D gene TRBD1, 5 bases. The V and J ends lost 3 bases and 1 base respectively, with 12 bases between them. CDR3 length: 15 amino acids. Germline V gives CDR1 SEHNR, CDR2 FQNEAQ (reference sequence).